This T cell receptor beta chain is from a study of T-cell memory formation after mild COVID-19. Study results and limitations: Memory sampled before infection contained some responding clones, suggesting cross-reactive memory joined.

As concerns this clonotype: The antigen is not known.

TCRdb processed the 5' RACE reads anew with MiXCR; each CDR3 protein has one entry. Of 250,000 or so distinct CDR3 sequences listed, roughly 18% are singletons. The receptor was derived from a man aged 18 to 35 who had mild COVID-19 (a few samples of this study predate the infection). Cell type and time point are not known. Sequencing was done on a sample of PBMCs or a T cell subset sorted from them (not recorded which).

The CDR3: CASSLRDRNYEQFF. The CDR3 DNA reads as TGTGCCAGCAGCCTCCGGGACAGAAACTATGAGCAGTTCTTC. The chain has TRBV7-9 and TRBJ2-1; 7 bases map to TRBD1. The ends lost 5 bases at V and 8 bases at J; junction bases unmatched: 9. Germline V gives CDR1 SEHNR, CDR2 FQNEAQ (reference sequence). The CDR3 loop spans 14 amino acids.